The source of this T cell receptor beta chain is a study of T cells in Graves' hyperthyroidism and ophthalmopathy. It was RNA transcripts that yielded the amplified TCR beta CDR3 regions. With the HTBI primer set, the TCR CDR3 went through a first round of RT-PCR. TCRdb called the multiplex PCR reads again in MiXCR, with one record for every CDR3 protein. The sample shows some 370,000 distinct CDR3 sequences, over 12% of them seen only once. This clonotype was seen repeatedly, ten times or more. The V end lost 3 bases, the J end lost 2 bases, and 11 bases lay between the germline ends. Germline-derived CDR1 and CDR2 are DFQATT and SNEGSKA (reference sequence). The CDR3 totals 13 residues.

The receptor comes from a man aged 50 to 60 with Graves' ophthalmopathy. V is TRBV20-1 and J is TRBJ2-7; tentatively, D is TRBD1 (6 bases). The sequencing input was blood. CDR3 DNA: TGCAGTGCTAGCAGGGGCCCGACCTACGAGCAGTACTTC. It translates to CSASRGPTYEQYF.